This is a list of T cell receptor beta chains from one sample in a study of cytomegalovirus exposure and HLA in healthy donors. The repertoire was sequenced with immunoSEQ multiplex PCR; TCRdb's copy has only in-frame clones and lacks some. Here the sample spans 56,000 or so clones, about 92% being singletons. Sequencing was carried out using PBMCs. These receptors all stem from a woman aged 18-29 years in good health and CMV-seropositive. The CDR3 runs from the conserved cysteine through the conserved F or W. Each record gives: V gene, CDR3 protein.

>TRBV7-2
CASSHHLAGALPSTDTQYF
>TRBV5-4
CASSATGMDEQFF
>TRBV27
CASQRDSEAFF
>TRBV7-2
CASSLGTGEGNTEAFF
>TRBV7-2
CASSKGLAGGSYNEQFF
>TRBV7-9
CASMIPGGAAANEKLFF
>TRBV30
CAWSSRQGTDNTNYGYTF
>TRBV19
CASSMGGPPYEQYF
>TRBV7-2
CASSLERQRYGELFF
>TRBV7-3
CASSFYAREGQYF
>TRBV7-2
CASSLALTASGANVLTF
>TRBV9
CASSVSGGEKLFF
>TRBV19
CASRTRAGEISYNEQFF
>TRBV18
CASSLGQGLYEQYF
>TRBV2
CASSEWTGLNYGYTF
>TRBV5-1
CASSPEGPGELFF
>TRBV5-1
CASSLVIYDSSEAFF
>TRBV5-4
CASTTSSHTGELFF
>TRBV18
CASSPGQGREETQYF
>TRBV9
CASSVRPTGADSGNTIYF
>TRBV7-2
CASSFSGDTDTQYF
>TRBV7-2
CASSLAAGGTYEQYF
>TRBV4-2
CASSQEEGARNYGYTF
>TRBV2
CASEADTQYF
>TRBV4-1
CASSQVIPGLAGLTGETQYF
>TRBV7-9
CASNARRGGGNQPQHF
>TRBV7-3
CASSLGGGAQETQYF
>TRBV7-6
CASSRQGTYEQYF
>TRBV5-1
CASSSDRGGGTQYF
>TRBV5-4
CASSSTGAYEQYF
>TRBV19
CASSIATGNYGYTF
>TRBV6-6
CASSSTGRNSPLHF
>TRBV7-9
CASSPFTGEAFF
>TRBV5-1
CASSFSSRLAGADTQYF
>TRBV6-5
CASSWSRSTSGNTIYF